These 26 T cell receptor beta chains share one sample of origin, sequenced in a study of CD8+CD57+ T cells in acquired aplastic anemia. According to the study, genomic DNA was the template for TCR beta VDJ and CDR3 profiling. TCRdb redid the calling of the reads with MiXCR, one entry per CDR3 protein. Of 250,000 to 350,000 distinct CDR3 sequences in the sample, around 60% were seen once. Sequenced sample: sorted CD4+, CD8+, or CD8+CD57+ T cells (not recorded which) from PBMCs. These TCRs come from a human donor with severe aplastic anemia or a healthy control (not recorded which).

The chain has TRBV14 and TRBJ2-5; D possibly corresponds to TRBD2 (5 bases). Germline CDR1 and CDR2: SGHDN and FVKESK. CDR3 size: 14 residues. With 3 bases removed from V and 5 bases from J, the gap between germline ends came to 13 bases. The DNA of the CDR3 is TGTGCCAGCAGCCACCGAGGGTTCGGCGAGACCCAGTACTTC. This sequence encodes CASSHRGFGETQYF.

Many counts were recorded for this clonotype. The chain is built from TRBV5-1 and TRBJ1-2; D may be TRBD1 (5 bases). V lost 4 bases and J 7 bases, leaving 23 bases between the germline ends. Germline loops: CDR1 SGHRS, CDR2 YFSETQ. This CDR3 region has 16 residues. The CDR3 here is CASSLGGGKVGRGYTF. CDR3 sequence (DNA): TGCGCCAGCAGCCTTGGGGGTGGTAAAGTTGGTCGTGGCTACACCTTC.

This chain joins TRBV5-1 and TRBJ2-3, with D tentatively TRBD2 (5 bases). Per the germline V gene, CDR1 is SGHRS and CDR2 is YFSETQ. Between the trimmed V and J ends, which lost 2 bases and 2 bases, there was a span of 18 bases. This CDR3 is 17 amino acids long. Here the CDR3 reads CASSFHDYRPFTDTQYF. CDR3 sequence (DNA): TGCGCCAGCAGCTTCCACGACTATCGGCCTTTCACAGATACGCAGTATTTT.

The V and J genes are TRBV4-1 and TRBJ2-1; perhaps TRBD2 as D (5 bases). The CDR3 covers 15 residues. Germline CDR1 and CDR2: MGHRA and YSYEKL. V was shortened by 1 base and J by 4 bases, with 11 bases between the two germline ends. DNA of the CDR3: TGCGCCAGCAGCCAAGGCCTAGCACCGTACAATGAGCAGTTCTTC. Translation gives CASSQGLAPYNEQFF.

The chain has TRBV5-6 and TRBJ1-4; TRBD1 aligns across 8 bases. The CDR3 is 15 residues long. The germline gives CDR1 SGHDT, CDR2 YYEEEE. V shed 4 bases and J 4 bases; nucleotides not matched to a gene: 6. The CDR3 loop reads CASSPGGDSNEKLFF. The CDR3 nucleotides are TGTGCCAGCAGCCCAGGGGGCGATAGTAATGAAAAACTGTTTTTT.

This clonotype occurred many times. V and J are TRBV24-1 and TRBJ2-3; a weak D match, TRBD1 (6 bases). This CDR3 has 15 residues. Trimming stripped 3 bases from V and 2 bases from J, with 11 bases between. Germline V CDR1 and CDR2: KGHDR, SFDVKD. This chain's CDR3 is CATSDPRGPTDTQYF. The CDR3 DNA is TGTGCCACCAGTGATCCCAGGGGCCCCACAGATACGCAGTATTTT.

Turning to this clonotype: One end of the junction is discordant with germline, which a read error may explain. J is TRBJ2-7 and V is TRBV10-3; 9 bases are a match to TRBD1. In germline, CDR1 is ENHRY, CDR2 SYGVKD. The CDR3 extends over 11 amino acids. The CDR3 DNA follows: TGCGCCATCAGTGAGGGGACAGGGATGTGCTTC. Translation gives CAISEGTGMCF.

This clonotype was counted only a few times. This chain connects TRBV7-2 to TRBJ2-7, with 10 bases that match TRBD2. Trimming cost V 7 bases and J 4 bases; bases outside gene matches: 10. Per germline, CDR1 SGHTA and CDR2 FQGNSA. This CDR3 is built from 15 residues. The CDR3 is CASNVAGGLGYEQYF. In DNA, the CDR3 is TGTGCCAGCAACGTAGCGGGAGGTTTAGGGTACGAGCAGTACTTC.

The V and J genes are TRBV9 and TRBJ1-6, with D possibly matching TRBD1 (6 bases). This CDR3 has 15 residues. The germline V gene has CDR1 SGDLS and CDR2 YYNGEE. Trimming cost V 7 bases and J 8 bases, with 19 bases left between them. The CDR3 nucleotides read TGTGCCAGCTCACCGGAAGGGGGGCGTGATTCACCCCTCCACTTT. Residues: CASSPEGGRDSPLHF.

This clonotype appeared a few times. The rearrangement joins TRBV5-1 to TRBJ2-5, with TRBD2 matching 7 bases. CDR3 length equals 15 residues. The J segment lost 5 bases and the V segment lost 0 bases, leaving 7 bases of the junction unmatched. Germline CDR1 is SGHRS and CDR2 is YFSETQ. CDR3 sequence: CASSLGRGGDETQYF. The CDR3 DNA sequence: TGCGCCAGCAGCTTGGGCCGGGGAGGGGACGAGACCCAGTACTTC.

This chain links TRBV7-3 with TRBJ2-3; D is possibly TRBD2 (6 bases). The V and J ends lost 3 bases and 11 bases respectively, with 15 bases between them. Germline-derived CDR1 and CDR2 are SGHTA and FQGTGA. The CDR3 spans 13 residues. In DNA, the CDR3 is TGTGCCAGCAGCTTGGCCGGGGGTGGGTGGCAGTATTTT. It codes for CASSLAGGGWQYF.

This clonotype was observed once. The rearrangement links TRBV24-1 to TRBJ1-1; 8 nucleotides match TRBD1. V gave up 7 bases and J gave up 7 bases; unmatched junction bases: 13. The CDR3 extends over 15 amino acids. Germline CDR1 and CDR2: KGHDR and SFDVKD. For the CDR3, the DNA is TGTGCCACCAGCCCAGGACAGGGCGCAACTAATGAAGCTTTCTTT. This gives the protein CATSPGQGATNEAFF.

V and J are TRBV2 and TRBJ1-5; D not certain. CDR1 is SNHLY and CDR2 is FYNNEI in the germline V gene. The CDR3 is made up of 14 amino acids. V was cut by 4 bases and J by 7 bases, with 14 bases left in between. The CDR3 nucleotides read TGTGCCAGCAGTGCTAGAGCTGGGGTACAGCCCCAGCATTTT. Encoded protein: CASSARAGVQPQHF.

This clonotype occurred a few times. The CDR3 protein is CASSLIAGGYTGELFF. The CDR3 DNA is TGTGCCAGCAGCTTAATAGCGGGAGGTTACACCGGGGAGCTGTTTTTT. The gene calls are TRBV7-8 and TRBJ2-2, with 10 bases that match TRBD2. V shed 2 bases and J 3 bases; nucleotides not matched to a gene: 3. CDR3 length: 16 amino acids. Per the germline V gene, CDR1 is SGHVS and CDR2 is FQNEAQ.

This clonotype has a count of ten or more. The CDR3 reads CSGGFGGTLTAEQYF. The CDR3 DNA reads as TGCAGCGGTGGCTTTGGGGGGACCCTAACCGCCGAGCAGTACTTC. This chain joins TRBV29-1 and TRBJ2-7; D possibly corresponds to TRBD2 (6 bases). The CDR3 has 15 residues. V lost 7 bases and J 6 bases, leaving 25 bases between the germline ends. Germline CDR1 is SQVTM and CDR2 is ANQGSEA.

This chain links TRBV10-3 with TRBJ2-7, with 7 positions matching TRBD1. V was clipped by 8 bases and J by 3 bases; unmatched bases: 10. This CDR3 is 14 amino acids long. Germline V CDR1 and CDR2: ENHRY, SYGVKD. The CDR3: CAIGTRQGNYEQYF. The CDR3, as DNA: TGTGCCATCGGAACCCGACAGGGCAACTACGAGCAGTACTTC.

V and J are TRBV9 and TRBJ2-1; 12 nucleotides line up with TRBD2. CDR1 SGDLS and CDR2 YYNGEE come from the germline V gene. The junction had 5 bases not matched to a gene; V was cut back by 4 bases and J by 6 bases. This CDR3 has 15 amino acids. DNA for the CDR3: TGTGCCAGCAGCCAGACTAGCGGGGGACGCAATGAGCAGTTCTTC. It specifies CASSQTSGGRNEQFF. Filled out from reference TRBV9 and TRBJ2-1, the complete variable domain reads DSGVTQTPKHLITATGQRVTLRCSPRSGDLSVYWYQQSLDQGLQFLIQYYNGEERAKGNILERFSAQQFPDLHSELNLSSLELGDSALYFCASSQTSGGRNEQFFGPGTRLTVL.

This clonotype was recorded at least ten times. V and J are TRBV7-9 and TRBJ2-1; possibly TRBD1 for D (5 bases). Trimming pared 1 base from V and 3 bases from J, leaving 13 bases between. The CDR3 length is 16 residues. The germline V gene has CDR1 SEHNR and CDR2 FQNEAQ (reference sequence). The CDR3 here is CASSLEQGKVYNEQFF. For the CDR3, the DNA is TGTGCCAGCAGCTTAGAGCAGGGTAAGGTCTACAATGAGCAGTTCTTC.

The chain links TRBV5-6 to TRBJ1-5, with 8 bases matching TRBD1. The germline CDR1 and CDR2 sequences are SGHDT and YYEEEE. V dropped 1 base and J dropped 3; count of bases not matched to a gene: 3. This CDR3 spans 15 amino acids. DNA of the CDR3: TGTGCCAGCAGCTTGCGGGGACAGGTCAATCAGCCCCAGCATTTT. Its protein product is CASSLRGQVNQPQHF.

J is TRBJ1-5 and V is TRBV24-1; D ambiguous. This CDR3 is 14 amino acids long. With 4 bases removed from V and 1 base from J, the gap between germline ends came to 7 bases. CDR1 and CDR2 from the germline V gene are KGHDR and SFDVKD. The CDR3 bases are TGTGCCACCAGTGAGAGAAGAAGCAATCAGCCCCAGCATTTT. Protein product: CATSERRSNQPQHF.

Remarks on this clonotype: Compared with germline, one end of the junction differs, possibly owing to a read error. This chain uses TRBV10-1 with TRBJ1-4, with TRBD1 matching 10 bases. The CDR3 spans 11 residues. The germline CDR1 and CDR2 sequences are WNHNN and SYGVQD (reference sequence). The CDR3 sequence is CASSPGQGGAF. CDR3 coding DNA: TGTGCCAGCAGCCCTGGACAGGGGGGGGCTTTT.

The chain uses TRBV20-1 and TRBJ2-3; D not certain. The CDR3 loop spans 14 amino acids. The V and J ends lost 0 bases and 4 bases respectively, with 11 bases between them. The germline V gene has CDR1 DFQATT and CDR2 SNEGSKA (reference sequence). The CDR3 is CSARELVGSDTQYF. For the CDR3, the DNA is TGCAGTGCTAGAGAGCTAGTGGGATCAGATACGCAGTATTTT.

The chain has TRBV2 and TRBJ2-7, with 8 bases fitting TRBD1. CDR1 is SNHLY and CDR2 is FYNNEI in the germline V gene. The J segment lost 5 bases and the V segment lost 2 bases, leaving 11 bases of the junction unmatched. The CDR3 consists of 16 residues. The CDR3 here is CASSERGTGWRNEQYF. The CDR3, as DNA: TGTGCCAGCAGTGAAAGGGGGACAGGCTGGAGGAACGAGCAGTACTTC.

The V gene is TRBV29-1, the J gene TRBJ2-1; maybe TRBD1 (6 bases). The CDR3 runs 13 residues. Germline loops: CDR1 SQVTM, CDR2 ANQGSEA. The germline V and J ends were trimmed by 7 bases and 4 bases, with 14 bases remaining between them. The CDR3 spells CSASEGTYNEQFF. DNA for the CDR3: TGCAGCGCCTCCGAGGGGACATACAATGAGCAGTTCTTC.

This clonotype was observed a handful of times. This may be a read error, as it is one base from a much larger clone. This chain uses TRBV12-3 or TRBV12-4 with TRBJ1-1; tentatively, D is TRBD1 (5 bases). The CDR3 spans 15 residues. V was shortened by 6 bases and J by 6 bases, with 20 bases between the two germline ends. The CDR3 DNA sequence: TGTGCCAGCAGGCGTTTGGGGGGGGTGGGCGCTGAAGCTTTCTTT. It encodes CASRRLGGVGAEAFF.

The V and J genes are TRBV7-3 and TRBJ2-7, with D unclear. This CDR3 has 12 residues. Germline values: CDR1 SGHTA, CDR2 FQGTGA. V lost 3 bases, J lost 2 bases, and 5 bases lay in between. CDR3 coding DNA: TGTGCCAGCAGCTTGAAGACCTACGAGCAGTACTTC. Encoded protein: CASSLKTYEQYF.